This T cell receptor beta chain derives from a study of blood T cell repertoires in COVID-19. Study-level background: PBMCs, B-cell-depleted T cells, or T cells were the source of the cDNA or gDNA that made up the material.

V lost 4 bases to trimming and J lost 5 bases; unmatched junction nucleotides: 6. This CDR3 spans 15 amino acids. Germline-derived CDR1 and CDR2 are MNHEY and SMNVEV (reference sequence). Per the original methods: Nucleated cell counts were estimated from reference gene primer amplification. Clones were sequenced by immunoSEQ multiplex PCR, and TCRdb holds only the in-frame ones, with some missing. The V and J calls and the clone size are those of that table, but D and trimming were determined from the DNA. The sample includes some 150,000 clones, around 82% seen only once; the top ten take 4.5% to 6%.

Sample: peripheral blood. This TCR was recovered from a woman aged 45-60 years with acute or convalescent COVID-19. V and J are TRBV27 and TRBJ1-4; 8 bases are a match to TRBD1. The CDR3 sequence: CASSSGQGLNEKLFF. CDR3 sequence (DNA): TGTGCCAGCAGTTCCGGACAGGGTCTAAATGAAAAACTGTTTTTT.